The rows below give T cell receptor beta chains drawn from one sample of a study of blood T cell repertoires in COVID-19. This table comes from immunoSEQ multiplex PCR, and its TCRdb copy is limited to in-frame clones, with some not included. This table holds roughly 300,000 clones, around 87% found once. What was sequenced was peripheral blood. These receptors all stem from a woman aged 35 to 49 who had recovered from COVID-19. Each CDR3 is given with its conserved first and last residue. D genes are given only for firm matches. Rows give clone size only sometimes, using once, few, many, or a class for an expanded clone.

j_call,d_call,clone_size,v_call,cdr3_nt,cdr3_aa
TRBJ2-5,-,-,TRBV29-1,TGCAGCGTTGACGGGCAGGGTAACCGGGAGACCCAGTACTTC,CSVDGQGNRETQYF
TRBJ2-7,TRBD1,-,TRBV19,TGTGCCAGTAAGACAGGGTGGGGCGAGCAGTACTTC,CASKTGWGEQYF
TRBJ2-3,TRBD1,-,TRBV5-8,TGTGCCAGCAGCTACCGGGACAGGGATTTGGATACGCAGTATTTT,CASSYRDRDLDTQYF
TRBJ1-6,-,-,TRBV7-3,TGTGCCAGCAGCCCCGACAGCTCTTCACCCCTCCACTTT,CASSPDSSSPLHF
TRBJ1-2,-,-,TRBV27,TGTGCCAGCAGTTCCCCCGGCGAAGTGGGGGCCCACTATGGCTACACCTTC,CASSSPGEVGAHYGYTF
TRBJ1-5,-,-,TRBV20-1,TGCAGTGCTAGTAGCGGGTTTCGTCAGCCCCAGCATTTT,CSASSGFRQPQHF
TRBJ2-7,-,-,TRBV13,TGTGCCAGCAGCTTATGGCAGGGACTTTCCTACGAGCAGTACTTC,CASSLWQGLSYEQYF
TRBJ2-1,-,-,TRBV6-5,TGTGCCAGCAGTTCCCCGGGGGGCGGGGGAATGAATGAGCAGTTCTTC,CASSSPGGGGMNEQFF
TRBJ1-2,-,-,TRBV19,TGTGCCACACACCGGGACACCTTCAAACCTAACTATGGCTACACCTTC,CATHRDTFKPNYGYTF
TRBJ1-2,-,-,TRBV6-1,TGTGCCAGCAGTGAAGTAGACGCTCGGGGAGGCTACACCTTC,CASSEVDARGGYTF
TRBJ1-4,-,-,TRBV29-1,TGCAGCGTCGGGGGAGTTGCAACTAATGAAAAACTGTTTTTT,CSVGGVATNEKLFF
TRBJ2-3,-,-,TRBV29-1,TGCAGCGTTGGTCAGGGGTCCAGCACAGATACGCAGTATTTT,CSVGQGSSTDTQYF
TRBJ1-5,-,-,TRBV11-2,TGTGCCAGCAGCGTCACAGGTAATAGTGGTCAGCCCCAGCATTTT,CASSVTGNSGQPQHF
TRBJ2-5,-,-,TRBV7-9,TGTGCCAGCAGCCCCCAGGGGCCCCAAGAGACCCAGTACTTC,CASSPQGPQETQYF
TRBJ2-1,-,once,TRBV11-3,TGTGCCAGCAGCTTCCTACAGAATGAGCAGTTCTTC,CASSFLQNEQFF
TRBJ2-3,TRBD1,-,TRBV2,TGTGCCAGCAGACTGGGACAGACCACAGATACGCAGTATTTT,CASRLGQTTDTQYF
TRBJ1-1,-,-,TRBV12-5,TGTGCCGAAGGGAGGGGTGAAGCTTTCTTT,CAEGRGEAFF
TRBJ2-5,TRBD2,-,TRBV5-1,TGCGCCAGCAGCTTGAGTAGCGGGGGCCCTGGGACCCAGTACTTC,CASSLSSGGPGTQYF
TRBJ1-1,-,-,TRBV30,TGTGCCTGGACCCCTATCTTTGACACTGAAGCTTTCTTT,CAWTPIFDTEAFF
TRBJ2-3,TRBD2,once,TRBV7-3,TGTGCCAGCACTCGGGGGGGTCCAGATACGCAGTATTTT,CASTRGGPDTQYF
TRBJ2-7,TRBD1,-,TRBV14,TGTGCCAGCAGCCAGGACAGGTGGTACGAGCAGTACTTC,CASSQDRWYEQYF
TRBJ1-1,TRBD1,-,TRBV10-3,TGTGCCATCAGTCCGGCCTCGACAGGGGCGGAAGCTTTCTTT,CAISPASTGAEAFF
TRBJ1-6,TRBD1,-,TRBV7-8,TGTGCCAGCAGCTTAGCTATCAGACAGGGCGGTTCACCCCTCCACTTT,CASSLAIRQGGSPLHF